The 24 T cell receptor beta chains below come from one sample, sequenced in a study of lymphopenia after photon versus proton radiotherapy. The repertoire was sequenced with immunoSEQ multiplex PCR; TCRdb's copy has only in-frame clones and lacks some. The table lists around 42,000 clones, 85% of them singletons, with around 2% in the top ten. The sequencing here drew on peripheral blood, taken from a patient treated with photon-based radiotherapy. These receptor sequences come from a man aged 40-49 years with gastric cancer.

This sequence joins TRBV6-5 and TRBJ1-1; 7 nucleotides agree with TRBD1. The ends lost 6 bases at V and 10 bases at J; junction bases unmatched: 8. The CDR3 loop spans 12 amino acids. Germline values: CDR1 MNHEY, CDR2 SVGAGI. In nucleotides, the CDR3 is TGTGCCAGCAGGGGGACAGAGGCCGGAGCTTTCTTT. Protein sequence: CASRGTEAGAFF.

This clone showed up just a few times. This chain joins TRBV7-9 and TRBJ2-7; tentative D call: TRBD1 (6 bases). The CDR3 covers 15 residues. V was pared by 3 bases and J by 2 bases, with 14 bases between. Germline CDR1 is SEHNR and CDR2 is FQNEAQ (reference sequence). The CDR3: CASSLAGDPTYEQYF. The CDR3 bases are TGTGCCAGCAGCTTGGCAGGGGACCCGACCTACGAGCAGTACTTC.

The CDR3 DNA follows: TGTGCCATCAGTGAGCCGGGACAAGCTAATCAGCCCCAGCATTTT. This codes for CAISEPGQANQPQHF. This chain links TRBV10-3 with TRBJ1-5; TRBD1 is a possible D gene (6 bases). The CDR3 length is 15 residues. Trimming removed 2 bases from V and 4 bases from J, with 12 bases in between. Germline lookup yields CDR1 ENHRY and CDR2 SYGVKD.

The chain is built from TRBV10-3 and TRBJ2-7, with TRBD2 matching 8 bases. Germline-derived CDR1 and CDR2 are ENHRY and SYGVKD. The CDR3 has 15 amino acids. V lost 2 bases and J lost 1; bases outside the gene matches: 4. The CDR3 sequence: CAISEGGGPSYEQYF. In DNA form, the CDR3 reads TGTGCCATCAGTGAGGGCGGGGGGCCTTCCTACGAGCAGTACTTC.

The chain uses TRBV27 and TRBJ2-1; TRBD2 matches 13 bases. CDR1 and CDR2 (germline): MNHEY, SMNVEV (reference sequence). CDR3 size: 15 residues. V dropped 6 bases and J dropped 6; count of bases not matched to a gene: 5. CDR3 coding DNA: TGTGCCAGCAGCCAACTAGCGGGGGGGGTCAATGAGCAGTTCTTC. Amino acid sequence: CASSQLAGGVNEQFF.

The CDR3 DNA reads as TGTGCCAGCAGCTTAGATTTGTATATGGGGGGATCCTACAATGAGCAGTTCTTC. As protein: CASSLDLYMGGSYNEQFF. The rearrangement joins TRBV11-2 to TRBJ2-1; TRBD2 is a possible D gene (6 bases). In germline, CDR1 is SGHAT, CDR2 FQNNGV. The ends were cut back, 0 bases at V and 1 base at J, with 16 bases in the middle. CDR3 length equals 18 residues.

A remark on this clone: Relative to the germline gene, one junction end is altered; a read error may explain this. The V gene is TRBV18, the J gene TRBJ1-5; no firm D call. This CDR3 is 13 amino acids long. The germline gives CDR1 KGHSH, CDR2 LQKENI. CDR3 in DNA: TGTGCCAGCTCACCAGGGCGCGATCAGCTCCAGCATTTT. Its protein is CASSPGRDQLQHF.

This clone was recorded only once. The chain couples TRBV30 to TRBJ1-5; 10 nucleotides line up with TRBD1. The CDR3 is 15 residues long. V shed 0 bases and J 7 bases; nucleotides not matched to a gene: 6. CDR1 is GTSNPN, CDR2 SVGIG, per germline (reference sequence). CDR3 nucleotide sequence: TGTGCCTGGAGTGTAGGGACAGGGGTGCGGCAGCCCCAGCATTTT. Its protein is CAWSVGTGVRQPQHF.

This clone was picked up one time. CDR3 nucleotides: TGTGCCAGCAGCAAATCCTGGGGGGCGAGGAGCAATCAGCCCCAGCATTTT. This gives the protein CASSKSWGARSNQPQHF. This chain joins TRBV21-1 and TRBJ1-5. TRBV21-1 is described as a pseudogene. The CDR3 length is 17 residues.

This chain links TRBV18 with TRBJ2-3, with D hard to call. The ends were cut back, 0 bases at V and 1 base at J, with 11 bases in the middle. This CDR3 has 16 amino acids. From germline, CDR1 is KGHSH and CDR2 LQKENI. The CDR3 sequence: CASSPPRGTGTDTQYF. For the CDR3, the DNA is TGTGCCAGCTCACCACCCCGCGGAACCGGCACAGATACGCAGTATTTT.

The gene calls are TRBV5-3 and TRBJ1-2; possible D gene TRBD1, 6 bases. TRBV5-3 counts as an open reading frame of uncertain function. V shed 7 bases and J shed 2 bases, with 15 bases lying between them. This CDR3 region has 14 residues. CDR3 nucleotide sequence: TGTGCCAGACCCCTAAGGGGGACCAACTATGGCTACACCTTC. Its protein product is CARPLRGTNYGYTF.

Regarding this clone: The same CDR3 is also encoded by other DNA sequences in this sample. This sequence joins TRBV10-3 and TRBJ1-3, with D unresolved. CDR3 size: 13 residues. V dropped 6 bases and J dropped 0 bases, with 6 bases sitting between them. CDR1 and CDR2 (germline): ENHRY, SYGVKD. CDR3 in DNA: TGTGCCATCAGGGATAGCTCTGGAAACACCATATATTTT. Amino acids: CAIRDSSGNTIYF.

The chain has TRBV19 and TRBJ1-6; a possible D gene is TRBD1 (6 bases). Germline CDR1 reads LNHDA; CDR2 reads SQIVND (reference sequence). CDR3 size: 16 residues. V lost 8 bases, J lost 5 bases, and 19 bases lay in between. The DNA for the CDR3 is TGTGCCAGTGCCCCGGCAGGGGAGGTCAATAATTCACCCCTCCACTTT. Translating it yields CASAPAGEVNNSPLHF.

The V call is TRBV2, the J call TRBJ2-7; D remains unclear. Trimming shortened V by 7 bases and J by 2 bases, and 15 bases separated the two germline ends. There are 14 residues in the CDR3. Germline CDR1 reads SNHLY; CDR2 reads FYNNEI. The CDR3 DNA is TGTGCCAGCACGCGGCCTTTAAGCCCCTACGAGCAGTACTTC. Translated, it gives CASTRPLSPYEQYF.

V and J are TRBV27 and TRBJ1-1; no reliable D call. The CDR3 sequence is 15 residues long. Germline lookup yields CDR1 MNHEY and CDR2 SMNVEV (reference sequence). V lost 0 bases to trimming and J lost 4 bases, with 12 bases between them. The CDR3 bases are TGTGCCAGCAGTTTATCACCCAGATTGGGCACTGAAGCTTTCTTT. Translated, it gives CASSLSPRLGTEAFF.

As for this clone: Other DNA sequences in this sample translate to the same CDR3. The rearrangement uses TRBV11-2 and TRBJ2-6, with a possible D match to TRBD1 (5 bases). CDR3 size: 15 residues. CDR1 and CDR2 (germline): SGHAT, FQNNGV. V was cut by 2 bases and J by 4 bases, with 9 bases left in between. The CDR3 DNA reads as TGTGCCAGCAGCTTACAGGGTACCGGGGCCAACGTCCTGACTTTC. Amino acid sequence: CASSLQGTGANVLTF.

On this clone: This sample includes further DNA sequences coding for the same CDR3. This chain uses TRBV6-1 with TRBJ1-1; possible D gene TRBD1, 6 bases. V was shortened by 6 bases and J by 1 base, with 9 bases between the two germline ends. The CDR3 has 13 residues. Per the germline V gene, CDR1 is MNHNS and CDR2 is SASEGT. Here the CDR3 reads CASSWGQNTEAFF. The CDR3, as DNA: TGTGCCAGCAGCTGGGGGCAGAACACTGAAGCTTTCTTT.

This clone came up once. The rearrangement joins TRBV10-3 to TRBJ1-1; weak D call: TRBD1 (6 bases). V gave up 3 bases and J gave up 3 bases, with 11 bases separating them. CDR1 and CDR2 (germline): ENHRY, SYGVKD. The CDR3 is 14 amino acids. The CDR3 sequence: CAISDGGWDTEAFF. CDR3 bases: TGTGCCATCAGTGACGGGGGCTGGGACACTGAAGCTTTCTTT.

The CDR3 sequence: CASRLGSGANVLTF. The CDR3 bases are TGTGCCAGTAGATTGGGCTCTGGGGCCAACGTCCTGACTTTC. The genes are TRBV19 and TRBJ2-6, with D hard to call. Between the trimmed V and J ends, which lost 6 bases and 0 bases, there was a span of 6 bases. This CDR3 is 14 amino acids long. The germline V gene encodes CDR1 LNHDA and CDR2 SQIVND (reference sequence).

The J gene is TRBJ2-3, the V gene TRBV11-1; D is unresolved. Looked up from germline, CDR1 is SGHAT and CDR2 is FQDESV (reference sequence). The V gene lost 4 bases and the J gene lost 2 bases, with 13 bases spanning the gap. The CDR3 covers 15 residues. For the CDR3, the DNA is TGTGCCAGCAGCTCCCAGTCTGACATCACAGATACGCAGTATTTT. This encodes CASSSQSDITDTQYF. The entire variable domain, with the rest obtained from reference TRBV11-1 and TRBJ2-3, is as follows: EAEVAQSPRYKITEKSQAVAFWCDPISGHATLYWYRQILGQGPELLVQFQDESVVDDSQLPKDRFSAERLKGVDSTLKIQPAELGDSAMYLCASSSQSDITDTQYFGPGTRLTVL.

The rearrangement links TRBV5-4 to TRBJ1-1; D unresolved. V dropped 0 bases and J dropped 2 bases, with 11 bases sitting between them. Germline V gives CDR1 SGHNT, CDR2 YYREEE (reference sequence). This CDR3 contains 15 residues. The CDR3 spells CASSLENRLNTEAFF. The CDR3 bases are TGTGCCAGCAGCTTGGAAAACAGATTAAACACTGAAGCTTTCTTT.

This clone appeared a few times. This chain joins TRBV30 and TRBJ1-6; 7 bases map to TRBD1. The CDR3 contains 14 residues. With 3 bases clipped from V and 9 bases from J, the junction kept 8 bases outside the gene matches. Germline V gene sequence: CDR1 GTSNPN, CDR2 SVGIG (reference sequence). The DNA of the CDR3 is TGTGCCTGGAGCGGGACAGCCGTGGGTTCACCCCTCCACTTT. Its translation is CAWSGTAVGSPLHF.

V gene TRBV14 combines with J gene TRBJ2-7; D is undetermined. Trimming left V 4 bases short and J 7 bases short, with 17 bases between. This CDR3 spans 14 amino acids. Germline V gene data show CDR1 as SGHDN and CDR2 as FVKESK. The CDR3 region is CASSPFLEAGEQYF. CDR3 bases: TGTGCCAGCAGCCCCTTTCTAGAGGCTGGAGAGCAGTACTTC.

About this clone itself: A much larger clonotype is one base distant, so this may be a read error. The sample has other DNA sequences that encode this CDR3 too. The chain joins TRBV30 to TRBJ1-1; D gene ambiguous. Trimming stripped 0 bases from V and 5 bases from J, with 10 bases between. The CDR3 loop spans 13 amino acids. Germline loops: CDR1 GTSNPN, CDR2 SVGIG (reference sequence). The CDR3 DNA reads TGTGCCTGGAGTGTACAACCGGGGACTGAAGCTTTCTTT. Translation: CAWSVQPGTEAFF.